Listed here are 32 T cell receptor beta chains from one sample, sequenced in a study of early T cells in non-severe SARS-CoV-2 infection. One entry per CDR3 protein results from TCRdb running MiXCR on the 5' RACE reads. Among 80,000 or so distinct CDR3 sequences listed, about 6.5% were seen once. The source material was whole blood. These receptors all stem from an adult who was a healthcare worker with PCR-confirmed SARS-CoV-2 infection or an uninfected control (not recorded which).

This clonotype was recorded at least ten times. The genes are TRBV7-9 and TRBJ2-3, with no clear D. Deletions cut 5 bases from V and 2 bases from J, with 23 bases between. The CDR3 runs to 18 residues. Per the germline V gene, CDR1 is SEHNR and CDR2 is FQNEAQ (reference sequence). CDR3 protein: CASSHSPLGRRHTDTQYF. Here the CDR3 DNA reads TGTGCCAGCAGCCATAGCCCACTTGGGCGGAGACACACAGATACGCAGTATTTT.

This clonotype was recorded many times. For the CDR3, the DNA is TGTGCCAGCAGTCCAAGGACAGGGGGACACTATGGCTACACCTTC. It translates to CASSPRTGGHYGYTF. This chain connects TRBV12-3 or TRBV12-4 to TRBJ1-2; the match to TRBD1 covers 10 bases. This CDR3 comprises 15 residues. Trimming took 5 bases from V and 3 from J; bases not matched to a gene: 6.

This clonotype was seen repeatedly, ten times or more. The chain has TRBV27 and TRBJ2-5; TRBD2 matches at 9 bases. CDR1 and CDR2 from the germline V gene are MNHEY and SMNVEV (reference sequence). This CDR3 spans 15 amino acids. Germline trimming cut 0 bases from V and 1 base from J; bases unmatched to any gene: 0. CDR3 coding DNA: TGTGCCAGCAGTTTATCTAGCGGGGGCCAAGAGACCCAGTACTTC. Its translation: CASSLSSGGQETQYF.

At least ten counts were recorded for this clonotype. This rearrangement joins TRBV29-1 to TRBJ2-3; the match to TRBD1 covers 7 bases. Germline assignment: CDR1 SQVTM and CDR2 ANQGSEA. The trim removed 6 bases at V and 5 bases at J, leaving 8 bases unmatched. This CDR3 has 13 residues. The CDR3, as DNA: TGCAGCGTCTCCACAGGGGTGAGAGATACGCAGTATTTT. Translation gives CSVSTGVRDTQYF.

The sample holds many counts of this clonotype. The rearrangement joins TRBV3-1 to TRBJ1-4; D not certain. CDR3 size: 15 residues. Trimming shortened V by 0 bases and J by 8 bases, and 13 bases separated the two germline ends. Germline loops: CDR1 LGHDT, CDR2 YNNKEL (reference sequence). CDR3 sequence: CASSQESGFGEKLFF. The CDR3 bases are TGTGCCAGCAGCCAAGAGTCCGGGTTTGGCGAAAAACTGTTTTTT.

In DNA form, the CDR3 reads TGTGCCAGCCCCGGGTCGGCTACTAATGAAAAACTGTTTTTT. Translated, it gives CASPGSATNEKLFF. V gene TRBV28 combines with J gene TRBJ1-4; D is uncertain. Per germline, CDR1 MDHEN and CDR2 SYDVKM. The CDR3 extends over 14 amino acids. V shed 8 bases and J shed 2 bases, with 12 bases lying between them. The full variable domain, in which reference TRBV28 and TRBJ1-4 provide the parts outside the CDR3, is DVKVTQSSRYLVKRTGEKVFLECVQDMDHENMFWYRQDPGLGLRLIYFSYDVKMKEKGDIPEGYSVSREKKERFSLILESASTNQTSMYLCASPGSATNEKLFFGSGTQLSVL.

The table lists this clonotype with many counts. This rearrangement joins TRBV9 to TRBJ2-7; 7 bases fit TRBD2. The CDR3 has 19 residues. The germline V gene encodes CDR1 SGDLS and CDR2 YYNGEE. V shed 4 bases and J 3 bases; nucleotides not matched to a gene: 22. In DNA, the CDR3 is TGTGCCAGCAGCCCCAGTAGCCTGGGGGGGAATAACCCAGGCTACGAGCAGTACTTC. Translating gives CASSPSSLGGNNPGYEQYF.

The chain joins TRBV20-1 to TRBJ1-2; the match to TRBD1 covers 11 bases. Looked up from germline, CDR1 is DFQATT and CDR2 is SNEGSKA (reference sequence). V was clipped by 6 bases and J by 8 bases; unmatched bases: 11. The CDR3 is made up of 14 amino acids. This chain's CDR3 is CSAGHGDRGNGYTF. The CDR3 nucleotides are TGCAGTGCCGGGCACGGGGACAGGGGGAACGGCTACACCTTC.

This rearrangement joins TRBV7-2 to TRBJ2-7, with 12 positions matching TRBD2. Germline V lookup: CDR1 SGHTA, CDR2 FQGNSA. CDR3 length: 14 residues. V lost 4 bases, J lost 3 bases, and 1 base stayed unmatched. This CDR3 reads CASSWTSGNYEQYF. CDR3 nucleotides: TGTGCCAGCAGCTGGACTAGCGGGAACTACGAGCAGTACTTC.

This chain connects TRBV29-1 to TRBJ1-1, with D possibly TRBD1 on 5 matching bases. Trimming pared 6 bases from V and 4 bases from J, leaving 9 bases between. This CDR3 is built from 11 residues. CDR1 SQVTM and CDR2 ANQGSEA come from the germline V gene. The CDR3 DNA reads TGCAGCGTCGATGGGGGCACTGAAGCTTTCTTT. Amino acids: CSVDGGTEAFF.

This clonotype was seen a handful of times. The chain employs TRBV19 and TRBJ2-7; 7 nucleotides match TRBD1. Germline trimming cut 2 bases from V and 1 base from J; bases unmatched to any gene: 2. The germline gives CDR1 LNHDA, CDR2 SQIVND (reference sequence). The CDR3 runs to 14 residues. The CDR3 sequence is CASSIPDRSYEQYF. CDR3 nucleotide sequence: TGTGCCAGTAGTATACCGGACAGGTCCTACGAGCAGTACTTC. The full variable domain, with the rest looked up from reference TRBV19 and TRBJ2-7, is DGGITQSPKYLFRKEGQNVTLSCEQNLNHDAMYWYRQDPGQGLRLIYYSQIVNDFQKGDIAEGYSVSREKKESFPLTVTSAQKNPTAFYLCASSIPDRSYEQYFGPGTRLTVT.

The chain is built from TRBV7-6 and TRBJ2-3; D is ambiguous. The CDR3 covers 13 residues. Between the trimmed V and J ends, which lost 3 bases and 8 bases, there was a span of 12 bases. CDR1 and CDR2 from the germline V gene are SGHVS and FNYEAQ. The CDR3 region has the DNA TGTGCCAGCAGCTTGGGTTCTGTGAGTACGCAGTATTTT. The encoded protein is CASSLGSVSTQYF.

The V and J genes are TRBV6-5 and TRBJ1-6; 9 bases fit TRBD1. The V segment lost 5 bases and the J segment 7 bases; nucleotides outside the gene matches: 6. The CDR3 contains 15 residues. Germline-derived CDR1 and CDR2 are MNHEY and SVGAGI. This CDR3 reads CASSEDRGVNSPLHF. The CDR3 bases are TGTGCCAGCAGTGAGGACAGGGGTGTCAATTCACCCCTCCACTTT.

Many counts were recorded for this clonotype. This sequence joins TRBV10-2 and TRBJ1-6; D gene unclear. The CDR3 covers 16 residues. Germline loops: CDR1 WSHSY, CDR2 SAAADI. V was shortened by 6 bases and J by 10 bases, with 22 bases between the two germline ends. In DNA form, the CDR3 reads TGCGCCAGCAGCGCCCTCGCCGGCCTACTTGGATCACCCCTCCACTTT. Encoded protein: CASSALAGLLGSPLHF.

The rearrangement links TRBV20-1 to TRBJ2-4, with D maybe TRBD1 (6 bases). The CDR3 runs to 16 residues. The germline gives CDR1 DFQATT, CDR2 SNEGSKA (reference sequence). V lost 6 bases and J 0 bases, leaving 18 bases between the germline ends. Here the CDR3 reads CSADSEDSLAKNIQYF. CDR3 coding DNA: TGCAGTGCGGATTCTGAGGACAGCCTAGCCAAAAACATTCAGTACTTC.

This clonotype was picked up a small number of times. The chain uses TRBV12-3 or TRBV12-4 and TRBJ2-7; D may correspond to TRBD1 or TRBD2 (5 bases each). This CDR3 spans 11 amino acids. V shed 8 bases and J shed 8 bases, with 13 bases lying between them. The CDR3: CASLEDIKQYF. CDR3 coding DNA: TGTGCCAGCCTGGAGGACATCAAGCAGTACTTC.

This clonotype was seen at least ten times. This chain links TRBV19 with TRBJ1-2; D perhaps matches TRBD1 (6 bases). Trimming stripped 5 bases from V and 8 bases from J, with 15 bases between. Germline CDR1 is LNHDA and CDR2 is SQIVND (reference sequence). There are 13 residues in the CDR3. The CDR3 here is CASSSQGKGGYTF. DNA of the CDR3: TGTGCCAGTAGTTCGCAGGGGAAAGGAGGCTACACCTTC. The variable domain in full, completed from reference TRBV19 and TRBJ1-2, reads DGGITQSPKYLFRKEGQNVTLSCEQNLNHDAMYWYRQDPGQGLRLIYYSQIVNDFQKGDIAEGYSVSREKKESFPLTVTSAQKNPTAFYLCASSSQGKGGYTFGSGTRLTVV.

V and J are TRBV7-2 and TRBJ2-5, with 11 bases that match TRBD2. Unmatched junction bases numbered 12, after V lost 4 bases and J lost 5 bases. This CDR3 is built from 17 residues. The germline V gene has CDR1 SGHTA and CDR2 FQGNSA. CDR3 sequence (DNA): TGTGCCAGCAGCTGGGGCTATAGCGGGAGGGCCCCGGAGACCCAGTACTTC. Its translation: CASSWGYSGRAPETQYF.

The chain uses TRBV7-2 and TRBJ1-4, with D maybe TRBD1 (6 bases). V lost 6 bases and J 5 bases, leaving 10 bases between the germline ends. The length of the CDR3 is 13 residues. From germline, CDR1 is SGHTA and CDR2 FQGNSA. The CDR3, as DNA: TGTGCCAGCAGATCGGACAGCAATGAAAAACTGTTTTTT. The encoded protein is CASRSDSNEKLFF.

This clonotype was seen ten or more times. J is TRBJ1-5 and V is TRBV19; no firm D call. V was shortened by 7 bases and J by 0 bases, with 10 bases between the two germline ends. The CDR3 is 14 residues long. Germline CDR1 and CDR2: LNHDA and SQIVND (reference sequence). The CDR3 nucleotides are TGTGCCAGTACGGGCCAGTATAGCAATCAGCCCCAGCATTTT. Its translation: CASTGQYSNQPQHF.

Ten or more counts support this clonotype. The gene calls are TRBV6-1 and TRBJ1-5, with D perhaps TRBD1 (6 bases). The CDR3 contains 14 residues. V was cut by 6 bases and J by 0 bases, with 9 bases left in between. Per the germline V gene, CDR1 is MNHNS and CDR2 is SASEGT. DNA of the CDR3: TGTGCCAGCAGGGAGGGACATAGCAATCAGCCCCAGCATTTT. This encodes CASREGHSNQPQHF.

The chain carries TRBV2 and TRBJ2-5, with D possibly TRBD1 on 5 matching bases. The V gene lost 2 bases and the J gene lost 3 bases, with 10 bases spanning the gap. The CDR3 extends over 14 amino acids. The V gene's germline CDR1 is SNHLY and CDR2 FYNNEI. CDR3 DNA sequence: TGTGCCAGCAGTGAATGGGGCATTGAAGAGACCCAGTACTTC. Encoded protein: CASSEWGIEETQYF.

The gene calls are TRBV6-1 and TRBJ2-1, with 9 positions matching TRBD1. V lost 6 bases to trimming and J lost 6 bases; unmatched junction nucleotides: 6. The CDR3 consists of 14 residues. In germline, CDR1 is MNHNS, CDR2 SASEGT. The CDR3 DNA is TGTGCCAGCAGAGAACAGGGGGCCTCCAATGAGCAGTTCTTC. Its protein product is CASREQGASNEQFF.

This clonotype was detected many times. The chain employs TRBV7-9 and TRBJ1-6; a weak D match, TRBD1 (6 bases). CDR1 is SEHNR, CDR2 FQNEAQ, per germline (reference sequence). Trimming stripped 6 bases from V and 10 bases from J, with 16 bases between. This CDR3 has 14 residues. The CDR3 nucleotides are TGTGCCAGCAGTTTACCAGGGGCCAAATCACCCCTCCACTTT. It specifies CASSLPGAKSPLHF.

The genes are TRBV7-6 and TRBJ2-5, with unresolved D. V was clipped by 1 base and J by 4 bases, with 7 bases between them. The CDR3 runs 13 residues. CDR1 and CDR2 from the germline V gene are SGHVS and FNYEAQ. Here the CDR3 DNA reads TGTGCCAGCAGCTTAGTTAAGGCAGAGACCCAGTACTTC. It translates to CASSLVKAETQYF. Full variable domain (rest looked up from reference TRBV7-6 and TRBJ2-5): GAGVSQSPRYKVTKRGQDVALRCDPISGHVSLYWYRQALGQGPEFLTYFNYEAQQDKSGLPNDRFSAERPEGSISTLTIQRTEQRDSAMYRCASSLVKAETQYFGPGTRLLVL.

The table lists this clonotype with a few counts. V gene TRBV6-5 combines with J gene TRBJ1-2; possibly TRBD1 for D (5 bases). Germline assignment: CDR1 MNHEY and CDR2 SVGAGI. Trimming took off 5 bases at V and 7 bases at J, with 17 bases between the two ends. CDR3 length: 14 amino acids. The CDR3 reads CASSPPGGQFGYTF. The DNA for the CDR3 is TGTGCCAGCAGTCCCCCGGGGGGTCAGTTTGGCTACACCTTC.

The chain uses TRBV7-9 and TRBJ2-1, with TRBD1 matching over 10 bases. The CDR3 covers 16 residues. Germline assignment: CDR1 SEHNR and CDR2 FQNEAQ (reference sequence). V gave up 3 bases and J gave up 4 bases; unmatched junction bases: 6. CDR3 loop: CASSLSGQGIYNEQFF. CDR3 in DNA: TGTGCCAGCAGCTTGTCGGGACAGGGGATTTACAATGAGCAGTTCTTC.

The table lists this clonotype with many counts. V is TRBV4-2 and J is TRBJ1-6; D perhaps matches TRBD1 (5 bases). Germline V gene lookup returns CDR1 LGHNA and CDR2 YNFKEQ. The ends were cut back, 0 bases at V and 11 bases at J, with 14 bases in the middle. This CDR3 contains 15 residues. CDR3 sequence: CASSQDGGLLTPLHF. CDR3 in DNA: TGTGCCAGCAGCCAAGATGGGGGACTATTGACACCCCTCCACTTT.

Many counts were recorded for this clonotype. The genes are TRBV15 and TRBJ2-1; the match to TRBD2 covers 9 bases. J gave up 4 bases and V 5 bases, and 27 bases lay outside the gene matches. The CDR3 has 22 amino acids. CDR1 is LNHNV, CDR2 YYDKDF, per germline (reference sequence). CDR3 DNA sequence: TGTGCCACCAGCGGGGGGGTCTTCACCGGGACTAGCTACGTAGTAGTTTACAATGAGCAGTTCTTC. Translation: CATSGGVFTGTSYVVVYNEQFF. Full variable domain (missing parts from reference TRBV15 and TRBJ2-1): DAMVIQNPRYQVTQFGKPVTLSCSQTLNHNVMYWYQQKSSQAPKLLFHYYDKDFNNEADTPDNFQSRRPNTSFCFLDIRSPGLGDTAMYLCATSGGVFTGTSYVVVYNEQFFGPGTRLTVL.

The CDR3 sequence: CASSPQLAGEGTDTQYF. CDR3 coding DNA: TGTGCCAGCAGCCCCCAGTTAGCGGGAGAAGGCACAGATACGCAGTATTTT. The rearrangement uses TRBV4-2 and TRBJ2-3, with TRBD2 matching over 9 bases. The CDR3 consists of 17 residues. V was pared by 4 bases and J by 1 base, with 9 bases of the junction left unmatched. CDR1 and CDR2 (germline): LGHNA, YNFKEQ.

This clonotype was seen many times. The J gene is TRBJ1-5, the V gene TRBV5-1, with TRBD1 matching 8 bases. With V trimmed by 2 bases and J by 7 bases, 5 bases remained unmatched. The CDR3 is 14 amino acids. Germline CDR1 is SGHRS and CDR2 is YFSETQ. CDR3 residues: CASSLDRGGQPQHF. The CDR3 DNA sequence: TGCGCCAGCAGCTTAGACAGGGGCGGACAGCCCCAGCATTTT. Drawing the rest from reference TRBV5-1 and TRBJ1-5, the complete variable domain is KAGVTQTPRYLIKTRGQQVTLSCSPISGHRSVSWYQQTPGQGLQFLFEYFSETQRNKGNFPGRFSGRQFSNSRSEMNVSTLELGDSALYLCASSLDRGGQPQHFGDGTRLSIL.

This clonotype appeared a few times. The V and J genes are TRBV3-1 and TRBJ2-3; 10 bases agree with TRBD2. Trimming at V came to 3 bases and at J to 2 bases, leaving 5 bases not matched to a gene. The CDR3 runs 16 residues. Germline CDR1 reads LGHDT; CDR2 reads YNNKEL (reference sequence). The CDR3 DNA sequence: TGTGCCAGCAGCCAGCGGACTAGCGGATACACAGATACGCAGTATTTT. Its translation is CASSQRTSGYTDTQYF.